This TCR beta chain was obtained from a study of shared clonotypes between healthy human individuals. At the level of the study: With ages of 18 to 49, the donors were two women and a few men. Study outcomes and limitations: With few donors, the genetic and exposure-history diversity represented was limited.

To note about this clone: Antigen specificity is unknown.

Methods used by the authors: ImmunoSEQ only sent back junction sequences with no quality scores, so filtering was done differently. Data came from immunoSEQ multiplex PCR; TCRdb stores just in-frame clones and leaves some out. V, J and clone size were drawn from that table, and D and trimming were deduced from the DNA. The table has about 800,000 clones, approximately 96% seen once. Naive CD8 cells comprised CD45RO-negative, CCR7-positively selected cells, excluding terminally differentiated effector memory CD45RA+ cells. In germline, CDR1 is SGHRS, CDR2 YFSETQ. Trimming removed 4 bases from V and 2 bases from J; junction bases left unmatched: 6. The CDR3 sequence is 14 residues long.

The rearrangement uses TRBV5-1 and TRBJ2-7; TRBD1 aligns across 7 bases. The sequenced sample consisted of naive CD8+ T cells sorted from blood. This TCR was recovered from a man aged 25-45 years in good health. The CDR3 sequence: CASSHGQATYEQYF. The CDR3 bases are TGCGCCAGCAGCCACGGACAGGCCACCTACGAGCAGTACTTC.